This TCR beta chain originates from a study of radiotherapy plus CTLA-4 blockade in lung cancer. Study-level background: Disease control was seen in approximately 29% of patients, objective responses in approximately 20%.

Enrolled patients, whose metastatic non-small-cell lung cancer was chemo-refractory, received focal radiation plus CTLA-4 blockade with ipilimumab. Findings of the study overall: With interferon-beta, early dynamics of blood T cell clones were reported to best predict response. In blood, TCR clones derived from the tumor expanded after radiotherapy plus ipilimumab.

Only one count was recorded for this clone. The antigen is not known. Generated by immunoSEQ multiplex PCR, the TCRdb table keeps only in-frame clones and is missing some. The top ten hold roughly 0.8% of the sample, which has 83,000 or so clones, roughly four fifths seen once. The sample consisted of peripheral blood, taken from a patient treated with radiotherapy plus ipilimumab. The TCR was taken from a human donor with non-small cell lung cancer who had stable disease on radiotherapy plus ipilimumab.

The CDR3 DNA reads as TGTGCCAGCAGCGGGACAGGGGGCTCCTACAATGAGCAGTTCTTC. It translates to CASSGTGGSYNEQFF. The rearrangement uses TRBV6-4 and TRBJ2-1; 11 bases are a match to TRBD1. The CDR3 consists of 15 residues. CDR1 is MRHNA and CDR2 is SNTAGT in the germline V gene. The J segment lost 0 bases and the V segment lost 6 bases, leaving 1 base of the junction unmatched.